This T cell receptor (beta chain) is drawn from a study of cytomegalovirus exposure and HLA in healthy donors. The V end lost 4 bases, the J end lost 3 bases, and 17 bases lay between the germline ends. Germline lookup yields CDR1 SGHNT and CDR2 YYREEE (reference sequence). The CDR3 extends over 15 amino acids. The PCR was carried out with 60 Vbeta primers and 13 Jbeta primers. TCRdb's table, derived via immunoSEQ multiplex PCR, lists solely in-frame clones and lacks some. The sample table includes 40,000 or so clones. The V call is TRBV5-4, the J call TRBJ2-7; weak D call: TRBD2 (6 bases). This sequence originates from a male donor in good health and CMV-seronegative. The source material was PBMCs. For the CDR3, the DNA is TGTGCCAGCAGCGAAGGGAAGCGGAGGGACTACGAGCAGTACTTC. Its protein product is CASSEGKRRDYEQYF.